These 7 T cell receptor beta chains came from one sample sequenced in a study of CD8 T cells in Susac syndrome. An amount of RNA that ranged from roughly 0.45 to 1 ug was reverse transcribed with random hexamers. TCRdb reanalysed the immunoSEQ multiplex PCR reads using MiXCR and keeps one entry per CDR3 protein. The sample includes about 140,000 distinct CDR3 sequences, around 93% of them seen just once. Source material: CD4+ T cells from PBMCs. The origin of the receptors is a human donor with Susac syndrome.

The chain joins TRBV20-1 to TRBJ2-5, with 9 bases identical to TRBD1. V was pared by 0 bases and J by 1 base, with 6 bases of the junction left unmatched. This CDR3 has 16 residues. Germline V gene lookup returns CDR1 DFQATT and CDR2 SNEGSKA (reference sequence). The chain's CDR3 is CSARDRTGAPQETQYF. The CDR3 bases are TGCAGTGCTAGAGACCGGACAGGGGCACCCCAAGAGACCCAGTACTTC.

The CDR3 is CSVGTGPAYEQYF. CDR3 DNA sequence: TGCAGCGTTGGGACCGGGCCTGCCTACGAGCAGTACTTC. The V and J genes are TRBV29-1 and TRBJ2-7; D uncertain. V shed 4 bases and J shed 2 bases, with 12 bases lying between them. The CDR3 loop spans 13 amino acids. Germline CDR1 is SQVTM and CDR2 is ANQGSEA.

The chain carries TRBV30 and TRBJ1-2, with a tentative D call TRBD1 (5 bases). CDR1 GTSNPN and CDR2 SVGIG come from the germline V gene (reference sequence). The V end was cut by 7 bases, the J end by 4 bases, with 16 bases between. This CDR3 region has 13 residues. Written as DNA, the CDR3 is TGTGCCTCCCATCAGCAGGGACCCTATGGCTACACCTTC. Encoded protein: CASHQQGPYGYTF.

DNA for the CDR3: TGTGCCAGCAGGTCCACAGGGGGCGGTAATGAAAAACTGTTTTTT. Translation: CASRSTGGGNEKLFF. The rearrangement links TRBV6-5 to TRBJ1-4; 9 nucleotides agree with TRBD1. V trimming: 6 bases; J trimming: 4 bases; junction bases outside the gene matches: 6. Germline CDR1 and CDR2: MNHEY and SVGAGI. The length of the CDR3 is 15 residues.

This chain connects TRBV20-1 to TRBJ2-5, with D perhaps matching TRBD1 (6 bases). The CDR3 has 13 residues. The germline V and J ends were trimmed by 6 bases and 0 bases, with 11 bases remaining between them. The germline V gene encodes CDR1 DFQATT and CDR2 SNEGSKA (reference sequence). CDR3 DNA: TGCAGTGCGACAGGACGGAACCAAGAGACCCAGTACTTC. Protein product: CSATGRNQETQYF.

The V and J genes are TRBV9 and TRBJ2-5, with 7 bases lining up with TRBD2. V lost 4 bases and J lost 5; bases outside the gene matches: 8. From germline, CDR1 is SGDLS and CDR2 YYNGEE. The CDR3 has 14 amino acids. The CDR3 protein is CASSPSGDRETQYF. As DNA, the CDR3 is TGTGCCAGCAGCCCAAGCGGGGACCGGGAGACCCAGTACTTC.

The chain links TRBV29-1 to TRBJ1-3; 7 bases match TRBD1. The CDR3 runs 13 residues. Germline loops: CDR1 SQVTM, CDR2 ANQGSEA. V was pared by 6 bases and J by 4 bases, with 6 bases of the junction left unmatched. The CDR3 nucleotides are TGCAGCGTCTCCCCGGGACAGGGAAACACCATATATTTT. This encodes CSVSPGQGNTIYF.